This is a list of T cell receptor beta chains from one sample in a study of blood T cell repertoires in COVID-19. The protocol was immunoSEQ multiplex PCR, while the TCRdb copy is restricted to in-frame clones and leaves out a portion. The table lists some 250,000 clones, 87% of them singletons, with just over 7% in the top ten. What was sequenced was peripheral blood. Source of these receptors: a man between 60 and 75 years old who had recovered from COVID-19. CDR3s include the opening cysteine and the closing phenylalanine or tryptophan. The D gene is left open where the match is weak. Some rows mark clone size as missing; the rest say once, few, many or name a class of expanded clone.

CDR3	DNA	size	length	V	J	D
CASSESRVNEKLFF	TGTGCCAGCTCAGAGTCCAGGGTCAATGAAAAACTGTTTTTT	-	14	TRBV18	TRBJ1-4	-
CASSYRDSVYGYTF	TGTGCCAGCAGTTACCGGGACAGTGTCTATGGCTACACCTTC	-	14	TRBV2	TRBJ1-2	TRBD1
CASSLGTSGAYTDTQYF	TGTGCCAGCAGCTTAGGGACTAGCGGTGCTTACACAGATACGCAGTATTTT	-	17	TRBV7-9	TRBJ2-3	TRBD2
CASKTGGLGTEAFF	TGCGCCAGTAAAACAGGGGGCTTAGGCACTGAAGCTTTCTTT	-	14	TRBV5-1	TRBJ1-1	TRBD1
CATSDRRGGYEQYF	TGTGCCACCAGTGATCGGCGGGGAGGATACGAGCAGTACTTC	few	14	TRBV24-1	TRBJ2-7	-
CATSDLDRGNEQFF	TGTGCCACCAGTGACCTAGACCGGGGGAATGAGCAGTTCTTC	-	14	TRBV24-1	TRBJ2-1	-
CASSDSLAGGNIQYF	TGTGCCAGCAGCGACTCACTAGCGGGGGGAAACATTCAGTACTTC	few	15	TRBV2	TRBJ2-4	TRBD2
CASSLAGRYEQYF	TGTGCCAGCAGCTTGGCAGGAAGGTACGAGCAGTACTTC	-	13	TRBV5-4	TRBJ2-7	-
CAISFSTSGSTYEQYF	TGTGCCATCAGTTTTTCGACTAGCGGATCGACCTACGAGCAGTACTTC	-	16	TRBV10-3	TRBJ2-7	TRBD2
CAWSVRRGGETQYF	TGTGCCTGGAGTGTAAGGCGGGGGGGAGAGACCCAGTACTTC	once	14	TRBV30	TRBJ2-5	TRBD2
CASSPRGYGYTF	TGTGCCAGCAGTCCTCGGGGTTATGGCTACACCTTC	-	12	TRBV27	TRBJ1-2	-
CASSYLPGQGLGGYTF	TGTGCCAGCAGTTACTTACCGGGACAGGGGTTGGGTGGCTACACCTTC	-	16	TRBV6-5	TRBJ1-2	TRBD1
CASSQVATEAFF	TGTGCCAGCAGCCAAGTCGCGACTGAAGCTTTCTTT	-	12	TRBV3-1/TRBV3-2	TRBJ1-1	-
CASSLSRGQQPQHF	TGTGCCAGCAGTTTATCCAGGGGGCAACAGCCCCAGCATTTT	-	14	TRBV27	TRBJ1-5	TRBD1